This T cell receptor (beta chain) emerged from a study of T cell responses to AZD1222 COVID-19 vaccine. Study as a whole: Analyses pooled second doses at about 4 or about 12 weeks. General study points: Unmutated regions of variants are reportedly targeted by nearly half of spike-specific TCRs. Dominant at 160-218 and 743-854, vaccine-associated CD4 TCRs also spanned spike. Among the donors, most were white British and more were female, and clonal diversity was possibly underestimated.

To note about this clone: Its antigen is unknown.

Germline CDR1 and CDR2: WNHNN and SYGVQD (reference sequence). Trimming took 1 base from V and 4 from J, leaving 16 bases between them. The CDR3 contains 16 residues. Produced via immunoSEQ multiplex PCR; TCRdb's table is partial and in-frame only. The table has 150,000 to 200,000 clones, approximately 92% seen once. The TCR was taken from an adult in good health. Specimen: peripheral blood, collected on day 0 of AZD1222 vaccination. This sequence joins TRBV10-1 and TRBJ1-1; TRBD1 is a possible D gene (5 bases). The CDR3 DNA is TGCGCCAGCAGTGAGTGGACGGGGGTTGGAGGCACTGAAGCTTTCTTT. Residues: CASSEWTGVGGTEAFF.